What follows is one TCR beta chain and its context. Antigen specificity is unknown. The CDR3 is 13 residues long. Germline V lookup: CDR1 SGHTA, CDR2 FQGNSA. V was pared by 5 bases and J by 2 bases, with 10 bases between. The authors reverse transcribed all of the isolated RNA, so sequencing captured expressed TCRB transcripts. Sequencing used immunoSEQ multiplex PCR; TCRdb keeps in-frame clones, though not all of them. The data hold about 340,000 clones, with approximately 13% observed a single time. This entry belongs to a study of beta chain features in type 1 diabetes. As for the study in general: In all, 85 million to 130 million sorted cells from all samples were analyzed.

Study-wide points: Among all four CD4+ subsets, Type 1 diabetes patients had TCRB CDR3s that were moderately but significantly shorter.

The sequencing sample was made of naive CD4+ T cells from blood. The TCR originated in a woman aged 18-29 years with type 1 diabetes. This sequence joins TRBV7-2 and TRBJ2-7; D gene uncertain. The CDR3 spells CASSKPGTYEQYV. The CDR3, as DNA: TGTGCCAGCAGCAAACCAGGCACCTACGAGCAGTACGTC.